This T cell receptor (beta chain) is drawn from a study of CD8 T cells in ankylosing spondylitis. Study-wide findings and caveats: Peripheral blood samples showed relatively rare disease-linked clones, and these clones were CD8+. The study looked at matched synovial fluid samples from ankylosing spondylitis patients. Disease-linked clones were reported to be significantly enriched there.

TCRdb called the 5' RACE reads again in MiXCR, with one record for every CDR3 protein. The data hold 250,000 or so distinct CDR3 sequences, with 20% to 30% observed a single time. This clonotype turned up a few times. The antigen remains undetermined. Sequencing was performed on blood, either unsorted or a sorted T cell fraction (not recorded which). The receptor was isolated from a male donor with ankylosing spondylitis or in good health (not recorded which).

The CDR3 spells CARLRTPLYNEQFF. CDR3 sequence (DNA): TGCGCCAGACTACGGACACCGCTCTACAATGAGCAGTTCTTC. This chain connects TRBV23-1 to TRBJ2-1; weak D call: TRBD1 (5 bases). TRBV23-1 is sorted into the ORF group, with uncertain function. Trimming shortened V by 9 bases and J by 3 bases, and 15 bases separated the two germline ends. CDR3 length equals 14 residues.